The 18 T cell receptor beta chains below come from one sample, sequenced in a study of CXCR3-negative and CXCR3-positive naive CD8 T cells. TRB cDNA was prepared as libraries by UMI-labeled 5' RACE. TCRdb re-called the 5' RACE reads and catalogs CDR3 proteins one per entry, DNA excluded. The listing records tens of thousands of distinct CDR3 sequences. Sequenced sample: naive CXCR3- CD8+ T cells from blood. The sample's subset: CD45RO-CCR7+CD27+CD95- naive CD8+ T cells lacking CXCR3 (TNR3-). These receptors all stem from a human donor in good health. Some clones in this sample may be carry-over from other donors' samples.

The CDR3: CASSAKEARTEAFF. This sequence joins TRBV7-9 and TRBJ1-1. Germline CDR1 and CDR2: SEHNR and FQNEAQ (reference sequence). This CDR3 spans 14 amino acids.

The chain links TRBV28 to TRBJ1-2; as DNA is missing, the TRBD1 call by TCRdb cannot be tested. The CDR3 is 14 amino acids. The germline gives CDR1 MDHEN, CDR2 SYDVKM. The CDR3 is CASSYPGDAYGYTF.

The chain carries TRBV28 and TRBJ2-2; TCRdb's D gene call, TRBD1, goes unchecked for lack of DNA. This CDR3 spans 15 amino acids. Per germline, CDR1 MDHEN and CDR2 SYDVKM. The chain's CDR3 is CASSPGRRYTGELFF.

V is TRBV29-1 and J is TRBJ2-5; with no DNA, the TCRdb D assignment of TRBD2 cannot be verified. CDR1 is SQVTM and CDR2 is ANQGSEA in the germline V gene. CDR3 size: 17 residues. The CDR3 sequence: CSVEDGFGLADEETQYF.

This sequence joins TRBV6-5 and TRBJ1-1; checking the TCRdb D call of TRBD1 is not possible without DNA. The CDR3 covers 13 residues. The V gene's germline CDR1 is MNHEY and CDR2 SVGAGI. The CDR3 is CASTLSVNTEAFF.

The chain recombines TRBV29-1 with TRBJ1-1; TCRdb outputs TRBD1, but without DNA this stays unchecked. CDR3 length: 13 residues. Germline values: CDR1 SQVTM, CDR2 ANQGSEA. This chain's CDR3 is CSVLQGAYTEAFF.

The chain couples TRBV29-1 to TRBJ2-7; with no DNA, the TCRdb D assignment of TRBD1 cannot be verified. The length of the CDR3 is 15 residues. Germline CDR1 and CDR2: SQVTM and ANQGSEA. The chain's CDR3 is CSVAGGGQEPYEQYF.

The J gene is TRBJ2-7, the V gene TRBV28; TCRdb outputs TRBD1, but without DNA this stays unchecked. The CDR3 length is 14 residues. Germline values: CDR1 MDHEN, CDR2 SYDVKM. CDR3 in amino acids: CASSSFGTVGQQYF.

CDR3 loop: CSVDRVQSGVYEQYF. The chain is built from TRBV29-1 and TRBJ2-7; the D call from TCRdb, TRBD2, cannot be confirmed without DNA. The germline V gene encodes CDR1 SQVTM and CDR2 ANQGSEA. CDR3 size: 15 residues.

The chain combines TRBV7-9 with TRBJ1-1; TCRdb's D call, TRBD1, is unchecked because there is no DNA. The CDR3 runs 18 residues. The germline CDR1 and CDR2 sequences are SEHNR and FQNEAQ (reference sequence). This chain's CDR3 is CASSLGSLFGGLNTEAFF.

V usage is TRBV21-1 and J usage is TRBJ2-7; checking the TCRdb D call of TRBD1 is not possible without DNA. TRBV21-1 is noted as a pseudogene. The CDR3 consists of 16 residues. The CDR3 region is CASSKPGPPFSYEQYF.

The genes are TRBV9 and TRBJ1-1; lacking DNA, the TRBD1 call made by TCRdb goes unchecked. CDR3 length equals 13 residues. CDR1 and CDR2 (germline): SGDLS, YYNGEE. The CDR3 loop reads CASSVTGGVEAFF.

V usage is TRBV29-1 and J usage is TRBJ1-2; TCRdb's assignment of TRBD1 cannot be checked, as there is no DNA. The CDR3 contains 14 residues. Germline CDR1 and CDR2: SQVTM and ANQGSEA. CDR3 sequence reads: CSVEDTGEDYGYTF.

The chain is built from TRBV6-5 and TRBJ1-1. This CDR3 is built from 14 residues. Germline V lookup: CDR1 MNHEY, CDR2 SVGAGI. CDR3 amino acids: CASSYQPRGTEAFF.

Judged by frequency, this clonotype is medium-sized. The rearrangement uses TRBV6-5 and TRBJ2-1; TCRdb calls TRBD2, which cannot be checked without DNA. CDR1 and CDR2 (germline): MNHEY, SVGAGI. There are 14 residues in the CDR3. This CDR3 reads CASSYKAGGNEQFF.

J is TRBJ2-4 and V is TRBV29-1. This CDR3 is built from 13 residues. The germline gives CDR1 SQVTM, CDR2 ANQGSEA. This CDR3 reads CSVEVPVENIQYF.

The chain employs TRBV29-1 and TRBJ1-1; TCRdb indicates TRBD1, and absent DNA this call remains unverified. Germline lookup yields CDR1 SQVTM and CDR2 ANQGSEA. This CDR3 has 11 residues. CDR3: CSVITGVGAFF.

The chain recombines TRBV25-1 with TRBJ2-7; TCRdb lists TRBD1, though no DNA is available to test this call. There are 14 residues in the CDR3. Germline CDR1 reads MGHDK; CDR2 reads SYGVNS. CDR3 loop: CASSEIGGAKEQYF.